The clone carrying this T cell receptor (beta chain) was observed at least ten times. TCRdb recomputed calls from the reads with MiXCR, one row per CDR3 protein. Of 45,000 to 55,000 distinct CDR3 sequences in the sample, approximately 7.9% were seen once. This sample is part of a study of patients with pleural tuberculosis. Trimming took off 0 bases at V and 6 bases at J, with 5 bases between the two ends. This CDR3 is 13 amino acids long. From germline, CDR1 is LGHNA and CDR2 YNFKEQ. This rearrangement joins TRBV4-2 to TRBJ1-4; D gene ambiguous. The clonotype was recovered from a human donor with pleural tuberculosis. CDR3 region: CASSQDSDEKLFF. The DNA of the CDR3 is TGTGCCAGCAGCCAAGATTCAGATGAAAAACTGTTTTTT.